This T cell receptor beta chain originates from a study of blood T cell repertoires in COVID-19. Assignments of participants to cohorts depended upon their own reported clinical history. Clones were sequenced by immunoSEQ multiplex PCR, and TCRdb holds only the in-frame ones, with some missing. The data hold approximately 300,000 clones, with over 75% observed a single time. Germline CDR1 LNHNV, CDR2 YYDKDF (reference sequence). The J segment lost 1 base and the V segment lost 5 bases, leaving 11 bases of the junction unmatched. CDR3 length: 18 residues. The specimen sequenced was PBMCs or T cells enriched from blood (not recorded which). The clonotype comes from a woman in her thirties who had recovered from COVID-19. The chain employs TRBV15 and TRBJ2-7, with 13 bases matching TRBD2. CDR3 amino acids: CATSPRGTSGTFSYEQYF. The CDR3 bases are TGTGCCACCAGCCCAAGGGGGACTAGCGGGACTTTTTCCTACGAGCAGTACTTC.